This TCR beta chain came from a study of CD8 T cells in Susac syndrome. Study conclusions and caveats: As the study acknowledged, the number of individuals who were part of its TCR sequencing and HLA analysis was relatively small.

This CDR3 comprises 13 residues. V lost 5 bases to trimming and J lost 11 bases; unmatched junction nucleotides: 10. The multiple sclerosis control cohort comprised treatment-naive individuals presenting with stable or active relapsing-remitting disease. RNA amounts of about 0.5 to 1 ug underwent reverse transcription with random hexamers. A multiplex approach, immunoSEQ multiplex PCR, amplified TCR beta CDR3 across 54 Vbeta and 13 Jbeta. In TCRdb, the immunoSEQ multiplex PCR reads were re-called with MiXCR into one record per CDR3 protein. The sample contains approximately 120,000 distinct CDR3 sequences, over 90% of which appear only once. Points on this clonotype: Antigen specificity is unknown.

Sequencing was performed on CD8+ T cells from PBMCs. The clonotype comes from a human donor with multiple sclerosis. The genes are TRBV12-3 or TRBV12-4 and TRBJ2-3, with TRBD1 identical over 7 bases. The CDR3 DNA follows: TGTGCCAGCAGTCCTACCGACAGGGCTCGGCAGTATTTT. Translated: CASSPTDRARQYF.